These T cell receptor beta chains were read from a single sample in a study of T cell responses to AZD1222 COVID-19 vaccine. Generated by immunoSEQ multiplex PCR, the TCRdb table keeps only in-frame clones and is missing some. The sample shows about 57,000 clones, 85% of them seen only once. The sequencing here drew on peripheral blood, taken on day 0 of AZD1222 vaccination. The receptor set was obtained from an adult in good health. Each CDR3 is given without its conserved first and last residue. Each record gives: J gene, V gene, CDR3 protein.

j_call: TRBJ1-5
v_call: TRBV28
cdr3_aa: ASSFYRGNQPQH

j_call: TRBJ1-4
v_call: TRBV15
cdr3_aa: ATSRDQMGLATNEKLF

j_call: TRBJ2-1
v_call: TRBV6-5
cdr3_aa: ASSPAGGLSNEQF

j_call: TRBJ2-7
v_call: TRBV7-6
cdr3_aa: ASSLGRGGPYEQY

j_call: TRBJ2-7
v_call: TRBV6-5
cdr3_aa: ASSPGPGGYEQY

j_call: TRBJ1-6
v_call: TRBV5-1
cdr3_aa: ASSLEASPSSPLH

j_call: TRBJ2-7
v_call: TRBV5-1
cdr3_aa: ASSGLGTGVYEQY

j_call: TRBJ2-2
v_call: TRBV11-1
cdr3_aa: ASSLLAGSTGELF

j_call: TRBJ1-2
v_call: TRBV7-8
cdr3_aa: ASSAPGQPYGYT

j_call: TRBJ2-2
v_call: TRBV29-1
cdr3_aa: SVTGLAAVGTGELF

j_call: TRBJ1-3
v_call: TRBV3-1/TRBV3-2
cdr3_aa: ASSQGPLGNTIY

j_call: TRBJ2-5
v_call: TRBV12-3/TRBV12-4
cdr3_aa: ASSLGGGKTQY

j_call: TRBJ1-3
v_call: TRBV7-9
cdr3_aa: ASSLGAGLSSGNTIY

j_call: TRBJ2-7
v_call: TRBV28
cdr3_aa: ASSYVFELGDPSYEQY

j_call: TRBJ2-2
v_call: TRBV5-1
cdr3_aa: ASQTGIGPGELF

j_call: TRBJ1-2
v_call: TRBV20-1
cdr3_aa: SASDRGSYGYT

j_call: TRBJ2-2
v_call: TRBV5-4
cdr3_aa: ASSSVPSGGNTGELF

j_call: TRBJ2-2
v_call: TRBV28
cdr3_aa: ASRRPPGQASASNTGELF

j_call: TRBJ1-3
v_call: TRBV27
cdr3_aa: ASSFKGGVFDSGNTIY

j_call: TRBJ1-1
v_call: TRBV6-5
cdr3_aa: ASTYGTGLHTEAF

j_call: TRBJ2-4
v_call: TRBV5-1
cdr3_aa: ASSNQQGTFPNIQY

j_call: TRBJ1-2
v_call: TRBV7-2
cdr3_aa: ASSFPGSRNYGYT

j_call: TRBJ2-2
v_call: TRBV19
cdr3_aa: ASSQGVTGELF

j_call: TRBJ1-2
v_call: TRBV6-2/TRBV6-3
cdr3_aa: ASSSTLGQGLYGYT

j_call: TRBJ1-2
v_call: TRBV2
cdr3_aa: ASRRGDSANYGYT

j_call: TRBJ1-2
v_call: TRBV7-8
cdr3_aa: ASSFPDRGVSYGYT

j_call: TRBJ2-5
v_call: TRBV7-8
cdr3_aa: ASSYRGQGGQETQY

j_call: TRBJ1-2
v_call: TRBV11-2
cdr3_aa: ASTGGGYGYT

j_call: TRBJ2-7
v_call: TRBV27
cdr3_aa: ASSLYRGETYEQY

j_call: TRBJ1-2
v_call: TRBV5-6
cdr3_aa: ASSWGGDGYT

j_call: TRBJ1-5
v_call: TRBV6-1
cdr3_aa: ASSETWNQPQH

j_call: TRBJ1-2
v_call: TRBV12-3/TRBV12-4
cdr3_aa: ASRSGTRYGYT